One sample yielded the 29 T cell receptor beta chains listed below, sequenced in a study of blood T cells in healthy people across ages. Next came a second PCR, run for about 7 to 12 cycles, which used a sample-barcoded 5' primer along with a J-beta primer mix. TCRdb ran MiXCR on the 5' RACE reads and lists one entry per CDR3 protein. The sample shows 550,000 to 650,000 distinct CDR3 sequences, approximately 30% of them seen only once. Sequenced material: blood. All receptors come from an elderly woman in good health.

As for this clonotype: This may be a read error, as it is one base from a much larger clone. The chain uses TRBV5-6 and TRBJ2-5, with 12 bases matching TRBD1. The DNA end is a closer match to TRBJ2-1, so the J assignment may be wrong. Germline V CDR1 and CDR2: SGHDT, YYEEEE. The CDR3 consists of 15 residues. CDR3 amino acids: CASSLPGQGAETQFF. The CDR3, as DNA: TGTGCCAGCAGCTTGCCGGGACAGGGGGCGGAGACCCAGTTCTTC.

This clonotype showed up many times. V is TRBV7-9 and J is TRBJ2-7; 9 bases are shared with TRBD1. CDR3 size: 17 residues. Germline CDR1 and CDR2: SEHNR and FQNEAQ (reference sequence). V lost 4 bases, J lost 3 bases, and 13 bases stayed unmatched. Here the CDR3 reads CASSSDTGQGSLYEQYF. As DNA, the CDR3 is TGTGCCAGCAGCTCGGATACTGGACAGGGGTCTCTCTACGAGCAGTACTTC.

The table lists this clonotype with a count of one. CDR3 sequence reads: CASSIRNRNTEAFF. The CDR3 bases are TGTGCCAGTAGTATAAGGAACAGGAACACTGAAGCTTTCTTT. The chain combines TRBV19 with TRBJ1-1; D uncertain. The CDR3 has 14 amino acids. V shed 2 bases and J shed 1 base, with 8 bases lying between them. Germline values: CDR1 LNHDA, CDR2 SQIVND (reference sequence).

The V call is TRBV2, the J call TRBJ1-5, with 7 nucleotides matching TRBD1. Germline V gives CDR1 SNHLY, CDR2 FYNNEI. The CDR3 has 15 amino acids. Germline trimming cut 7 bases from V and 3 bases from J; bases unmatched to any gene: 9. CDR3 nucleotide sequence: TGTGCCAGCATGATGGACAGGATCTTCAATCAGCCCCAGCATTTT. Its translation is CASMMDRIFNQPQHF.

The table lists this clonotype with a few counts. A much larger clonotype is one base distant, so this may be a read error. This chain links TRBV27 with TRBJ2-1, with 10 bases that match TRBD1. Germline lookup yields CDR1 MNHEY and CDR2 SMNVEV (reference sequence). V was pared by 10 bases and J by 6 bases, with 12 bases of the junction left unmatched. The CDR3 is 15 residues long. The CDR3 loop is CATPGGDRGLNEQFF. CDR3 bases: TGTGCCACGCCGGGGGGGGACAGGGGACTCAATGAGCAGTTCTTC.

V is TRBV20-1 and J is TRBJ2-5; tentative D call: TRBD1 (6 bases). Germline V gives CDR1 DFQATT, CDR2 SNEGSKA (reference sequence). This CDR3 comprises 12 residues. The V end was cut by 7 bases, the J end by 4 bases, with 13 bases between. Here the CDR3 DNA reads TGCAGTGTTACAGGGTTTAGAGAGACCCAGTACTTC. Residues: CSVTGFRETQYF.

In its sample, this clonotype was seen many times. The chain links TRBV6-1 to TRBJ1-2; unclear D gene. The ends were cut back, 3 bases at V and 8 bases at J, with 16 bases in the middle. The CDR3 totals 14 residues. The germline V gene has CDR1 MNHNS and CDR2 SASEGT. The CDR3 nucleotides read TGTGCCAGCAGTGAGGCGGCGGACGGACGGGGCTACACCTTC. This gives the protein CASSEAADGRGYTF.

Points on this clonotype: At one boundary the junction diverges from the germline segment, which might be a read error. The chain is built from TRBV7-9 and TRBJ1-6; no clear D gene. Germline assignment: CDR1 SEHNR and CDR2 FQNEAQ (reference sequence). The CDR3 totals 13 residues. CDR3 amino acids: CASSLGRLSPPHF. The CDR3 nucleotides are TGTGCCAGCAGCTTGGGCAGACTCAGCCCCCCCCACTTT.

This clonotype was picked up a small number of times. CDR3 sequence (DNA): TGTGCCAGCAGCTCCCGACCGGAAAGCTCCTATAATTCACCCCTCCACTTT. It yields the protein CASSSRPESSYNSPLHF. The gene calls are TRBV9 and TRBJ1-6; D unclear. The germline CDR1 and CDR2 sequences are SGDLS and YYNGEE. This CDR3 is built from 17 residues. V dropped 4 bases and J dropped 0 bases, with 14 bases sitting between them.

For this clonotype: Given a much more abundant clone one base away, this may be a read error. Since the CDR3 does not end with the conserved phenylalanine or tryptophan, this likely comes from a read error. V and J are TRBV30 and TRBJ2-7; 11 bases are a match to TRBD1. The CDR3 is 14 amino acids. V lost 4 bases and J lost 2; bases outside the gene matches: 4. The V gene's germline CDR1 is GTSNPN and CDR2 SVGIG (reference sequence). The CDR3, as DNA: TGTGCCTGGAACCGGGACAGGGGGACCTACGAGCAGTACTTA. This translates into CAWNRDRGTYEQYL.

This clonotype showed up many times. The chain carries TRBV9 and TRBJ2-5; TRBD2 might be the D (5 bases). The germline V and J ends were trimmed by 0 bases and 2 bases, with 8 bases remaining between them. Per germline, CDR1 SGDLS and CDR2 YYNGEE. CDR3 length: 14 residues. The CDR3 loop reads CASSVDGEQETQYF. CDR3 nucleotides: TGTGCCAGCAGCGTAGATGGGGAGCAAGAGACCCAGTACTTC.

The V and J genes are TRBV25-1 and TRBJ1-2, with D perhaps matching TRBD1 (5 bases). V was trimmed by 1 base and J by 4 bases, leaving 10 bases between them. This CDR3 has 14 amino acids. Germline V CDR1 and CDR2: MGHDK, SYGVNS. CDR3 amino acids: CASSESGRTYGYTF. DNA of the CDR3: TGTGCCAGCAGTGAATCGGGACGGACCTATGGCTACACCTTC.

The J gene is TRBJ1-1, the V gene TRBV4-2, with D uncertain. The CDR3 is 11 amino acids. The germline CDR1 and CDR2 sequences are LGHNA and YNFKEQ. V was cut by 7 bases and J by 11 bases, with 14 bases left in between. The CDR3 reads CASILGSRAFF. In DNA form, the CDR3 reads TGTGCCAGCATTCTAGGTAGCAGGGCTTTCTTT.

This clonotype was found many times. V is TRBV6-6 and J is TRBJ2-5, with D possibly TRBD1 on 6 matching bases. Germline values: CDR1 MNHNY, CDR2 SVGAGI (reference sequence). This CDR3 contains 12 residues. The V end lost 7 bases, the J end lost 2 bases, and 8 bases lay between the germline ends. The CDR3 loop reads CASKGGQETQYF. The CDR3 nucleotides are TGTGCCAGCAAAGGGGGACAAGAGACCCAGTACTTC.

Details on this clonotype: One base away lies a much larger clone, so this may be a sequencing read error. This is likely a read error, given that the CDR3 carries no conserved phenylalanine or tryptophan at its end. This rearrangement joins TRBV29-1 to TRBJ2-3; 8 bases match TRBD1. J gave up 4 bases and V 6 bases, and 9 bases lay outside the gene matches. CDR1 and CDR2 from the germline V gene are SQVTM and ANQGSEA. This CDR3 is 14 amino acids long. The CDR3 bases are TGCAGCGTCAGGGGGCGCGTGAACGCAGATACGCAGTATTGT. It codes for CSVRGRVNADTQYC.

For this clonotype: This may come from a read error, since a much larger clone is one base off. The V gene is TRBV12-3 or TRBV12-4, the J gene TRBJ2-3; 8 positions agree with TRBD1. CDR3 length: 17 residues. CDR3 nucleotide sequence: TGTGCCAACAGTTTATCCGGACAGGGCGTTTTCACAGATACGCAGTATTTT. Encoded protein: CANSLSGQGVFTDTQYF.

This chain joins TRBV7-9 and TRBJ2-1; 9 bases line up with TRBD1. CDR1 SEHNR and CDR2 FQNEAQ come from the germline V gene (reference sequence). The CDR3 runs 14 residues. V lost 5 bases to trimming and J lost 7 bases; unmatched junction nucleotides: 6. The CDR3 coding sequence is TGTGCCAGCAGCGGATCCGGGACAGGGAATGAGCAGTTCTTC. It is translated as CASSGSGTGNEQFF.

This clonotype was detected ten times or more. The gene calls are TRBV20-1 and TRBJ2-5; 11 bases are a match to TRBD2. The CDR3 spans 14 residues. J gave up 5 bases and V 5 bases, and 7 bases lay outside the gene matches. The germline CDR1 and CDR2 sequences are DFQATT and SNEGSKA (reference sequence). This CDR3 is CSALGLAAPETQYF. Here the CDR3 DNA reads TGCAGTGCTTTGGGACTAGCGGCCCCCGAGACCCAGTACTTC.

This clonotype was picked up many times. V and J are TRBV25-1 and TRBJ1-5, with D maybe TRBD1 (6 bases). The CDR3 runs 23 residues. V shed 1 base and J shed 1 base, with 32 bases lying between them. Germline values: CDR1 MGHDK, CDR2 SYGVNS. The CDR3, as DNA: TGTGCCAGCAGTGAATGCAACTCGGCAGGACAGAAGTGGGGTTTGGTGAGCAATCAGCCCCAGCATTTT. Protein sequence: CASSECNSAGQKWGLVSNQPQHF.

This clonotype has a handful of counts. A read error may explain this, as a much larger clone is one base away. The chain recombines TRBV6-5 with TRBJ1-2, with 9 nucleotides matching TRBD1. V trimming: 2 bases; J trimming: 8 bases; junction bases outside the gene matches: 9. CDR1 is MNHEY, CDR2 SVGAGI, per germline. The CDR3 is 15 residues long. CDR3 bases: TGTGCCAGCAGTTACCTGGGACAGGGACGGCCCGGCTACACCTTC. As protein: CASSYLGQGRPGYTF.

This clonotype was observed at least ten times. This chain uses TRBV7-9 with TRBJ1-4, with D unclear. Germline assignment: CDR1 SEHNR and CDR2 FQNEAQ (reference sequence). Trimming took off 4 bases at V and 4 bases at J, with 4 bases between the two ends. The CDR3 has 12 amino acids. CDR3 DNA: TGTGCCAGCAGCTCGTATAATGAAAAACTGTTTTTT. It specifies CASSSYNEKLFF.

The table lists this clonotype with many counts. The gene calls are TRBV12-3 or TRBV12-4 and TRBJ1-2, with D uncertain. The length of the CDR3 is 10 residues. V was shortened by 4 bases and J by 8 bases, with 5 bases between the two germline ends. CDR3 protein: CASSYGGYTF. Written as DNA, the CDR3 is TGTGCCAGCAGTTATGGCGGCTACACCTTC.

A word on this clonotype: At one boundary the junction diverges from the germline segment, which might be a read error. Here the CDR3 DNA reads TGTGCCAGTCGCCTGGGGGGTGGCGCAGATACGGAGTATTTT. Translated, it gives CASRLGGGADTEYF. V usage is TRBV12-3 or TRBV12-4 and J usage is TRBJ2-3; TRBD2 is a possible D gene (6 bases). The CDR3 is 14 residues long.

Here the CDR3 reads CASSGTDPTDTQYF. Written as DNA, the CDR3 is TGTGCCAGCAGTGGGACAGACCCCACAGATACGCAGTATTTT. This chain connects TRBV2 to TRBJ2-3, with a weak D call TRBD1 (6 bases). The CDR3 extends over 14 amino acids. CDR1 is SNHLY, CDR2 FYNNEI, per germline. V was pared by 4 bases and J by 2 bases, with 10 bases between.

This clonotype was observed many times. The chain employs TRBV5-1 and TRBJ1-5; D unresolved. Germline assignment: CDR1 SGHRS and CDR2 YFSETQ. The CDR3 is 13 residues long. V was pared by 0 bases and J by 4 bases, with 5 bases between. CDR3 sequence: CASSLAENQPQHF. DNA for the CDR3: TGCGCCAGCAGCTTGGCGGAGAATCAGCCCCAGCATTTT.

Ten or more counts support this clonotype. CDR3 region: CATSRGAGGGDIQYF. CDR3 nucleotides: TGTGCCACCAGCAGAGGGGCGGGGGGAGGTGACATTCAGTACTTC. This chain connects TRBV15 to TRBJ2-4, with 8 bases lining up with TRBD2. The CDR3 runs to 15 residues. Trimming removed 1 base from V and 8 bases from J; junction bases left unmatched: 7. Germline values: CDR1 LNHNV, CDR2 YYDKDF (reference sequence). Using reference TRBV15 and TRBJ2-4 for the parts outside the CDR3, the full variable domain is DAMVIQNPRYQVTQFGKPVTLSCSQTLNHNVMYWYQQKSSQAPKLLFHYYDKDFNNEADTPDNFQSRRPNTSFCFLDIRSPGLGDTAMYLCATSRGAGGGDIQYFGAGTRLSVL.

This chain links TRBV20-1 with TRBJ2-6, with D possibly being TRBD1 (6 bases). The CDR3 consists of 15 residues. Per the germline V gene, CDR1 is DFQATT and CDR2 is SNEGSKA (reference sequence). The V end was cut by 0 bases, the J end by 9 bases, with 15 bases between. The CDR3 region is CSARETGGRVNVLTF. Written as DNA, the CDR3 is TGCAGTGCTAGAGAGACAGGAGGAAGGGTCAACGTCCTGACTTTC.

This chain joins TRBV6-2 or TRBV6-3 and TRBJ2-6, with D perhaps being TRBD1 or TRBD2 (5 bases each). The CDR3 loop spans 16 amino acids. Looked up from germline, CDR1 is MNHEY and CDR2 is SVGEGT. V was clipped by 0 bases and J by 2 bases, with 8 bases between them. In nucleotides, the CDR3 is TGTGCCAGCAGTTACTCAGTGGGGGCTGGGGCCAACGTCCTGACTTTC. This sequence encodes CASSYSVGAGANVLTF.

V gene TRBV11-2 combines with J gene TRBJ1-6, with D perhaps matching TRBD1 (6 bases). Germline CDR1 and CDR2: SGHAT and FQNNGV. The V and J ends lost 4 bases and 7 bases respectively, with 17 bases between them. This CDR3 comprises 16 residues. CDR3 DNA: TGTGCCAGCAGCTCCCTGAGTTGGGGGCGGAATTCACCCCTCCACTTT. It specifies CASSSLSWGRNSPLHF. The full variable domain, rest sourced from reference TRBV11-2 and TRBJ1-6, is EAGVAQSPRYKIIEKRQSVAFWCNPISGHATLYWYQQILGQGPKLLIQFQNNGVVDDSQLPKDRFSAERLKGVDSTLKIQPAKLEDSAVYLCASSSLSWGRNSPLHFGNGTRLTVT.